This entry features one T cell receptor beta chain sequence. Patients in Seattle were enrolled during active infection, then followed longitudinally. The sample comes from a study of blood T cell repertoires in COVID-19. Across the whole study: Samples came from the United States, Italy and Spain, spanning acute and convalescent COVID-19. T cells, B-cell-depleted T cells, or PBMCs provided the cDNA or gDNA that served as material.

The V gene end was trimmed by 8 bases and the J gene end by 4 bases; junction bases not matched to a gene: 3. CDR3 length: 12 residues. Looked up from germline, CDR1 is WNHNN and CDR2 is SYGVQD (reference sequence). As originally analysed: Amplification of reference gene primers provided the estimated nucleated cell counts. Here immunoSEQ multiplex PCR was the method, and the copy in TCRdb shows in-frame clones only, minus some. That table supplies the V and J calls and clone size; D and trimming were determined from the DNA. There are 70,000 to 90,000 clones in the sample; 70% to 90% occur only once, and 8.5% to 10% lies in the top ten.

The sequenced sample consisted of peripheral blood. The chain uses TRBV10-1 and TRBJ1-2, with 8 bases matching TRBD1. The sequence was collected from a man aged 50 or older with COVID-19, enrolled during active disease. CDR3 in amino acids: CASRTGRYGYTF. In nucleotides, the CDR3 is TGCGCCAGCCGGACAGGGCGCTATGGCTACACCTTC.